This TCR beta chain emerged from a study of T-cell memory formation after mild COVID-19. V lost 1 base to trimming and J lost 7 bases, with 17 bases between them. The V gene's germline CDR1 is SEHNR and CDR2 FQNEAQ (reference sequence). This CDR3 spans 16 amino acids. In TCRdb, the 5' RACE reads were re-called with MiXCR into one record per CDR3 protein. The profile shows under 650,000 distinct CDR3 sequences, about 20% of them singletons. The chain has TRBV7-9 and TRBJ1-5; D might be TRBD1 (6 bases). Sequenced sample: PBMCs or a T cell subset sorted from them (not recorded which). This TCR was recovered from an adult woman who had mild COVID-19 (a few samples of this study predate the infection). Cell type and time point are not known. DNA of the CDR3: TGTGCCAGCAGCTTAGATCGCACAGGGATGGAGCAGCCCCAGCATTTT. Translated: CASSLDRTGMEQPQHF.